This T cell receptor beta chain was retrieved from a study of CD8+ T cells in alopecia areata. Study-level information: Those patients who were treated received oral tofacitinib, which was given at 5 to 10 mg twice daily for moderate-to-severe alopecia areata.

CDR1 and CDR2 (germline): MNHEY, SMNVEV (reference sequence). The ends lost 0 bases at V and 12 bases at J; junction bases unmatched: 11. The CDR3 spans 16 residues. Study conclusions and caveats: Persistence of many expanded lesional clones was seen in scalp and blood during tofacitinib. Normal scalp had lower clonality than lesional scalp, with alopecia totalis/universalis lesions showing this most strongly. For patients receiving tofacitinib, scalp clonality and expanded CD8+ clones among the top 100 significantly decreased.

Extracted RNA was reverse transcribed into cDNA, the sequencing template. Sequenced by immunoSEQ multiplex PCR; TCRdb stores in-frame clones only, minus some. The sample gives some 200,000 clones, roughly 50% of which show up once; 5.5% is in the top ten. Treatment defined: oral pan-JAK inhibitor, 5-10 mg twice daily. This clone appeared a few times. Its antigen remains unidentified. Sequencing used CD4+ T cells sorted from blood, obtained at week 24, from a patient treated with tofacitinib. The source of this sequence is a human donor with alopecia areata. The chain joins TRBV27 to TRBJ2-1; TRBD1 matches 10 bases. CDR3: CASSLSGTGAPRRQFF. The CDR3 DNA follows: TGTGCCAGCAGTTTATCGGGGACAGGGGCCCCAAGGAGGCAGTTCTTC.